By proportion, the clone carrying this TCR beta chain is large. Its target is not known. The entry originates in a study of sequential checkpoint blockade in melanoma. On the study more broadly: TCRβ was sequenced from DNA of 91 pretreatment tumors.

Whole-study results and caveats: For nivolumab-first patients, baseline tumor clonality was associated with response.

Specified treatment: randomized to nivolumab then ipilimumab (arm A) or the reverse (arm B). Clones were read by immunoSEQ multiplex PCR, and TCRdb kept only the in-frame ones, dropping some. Among over a thousand clones, less than 20% were seen once, and the ten largest hold 7.5% to 9.5%. Specimen: tumor tissue (inferred from file names), collected from a patient given nivolumab and ipilimumab in sequence. The receptor's source is a human donor with melanoma.

In DNA, the CDR3 is TGTGCCAGCACTACTAGCGGGAACTACAATGAGCAGTTCTTC. The encoded protein is CASTTSGNYNEQFF. The chain joins TRBV6-8 to TRBJ2-1; 10 nucleotides agree with TRBD2. The germline V gene encodes CDR1 MNHGY and CDR2 SAAAGT. The CDR3 extends over 14 amino acids. V was clipped by 7 bases and J by 3 bases; unmatched bases: 3.